Sequencing of this T cell receptor beta chain was carried out in a study of CD8+CD57+ T cells in acquired aplastic anemia. Study-wide results and caveats: Patients and controls turned out to have 25 to 30 CD8+ CDR3 sequences in common.

Selection for sequencing was limited to patients who had shown CD8+CD57+ cell expansion by flow cytometry. All participating patients were living with severe acquired aplastic anemia. Trimming stripped 1 base from V and 3 bases from J, with 13 bases between. This CDR3 spans 15 amino acids. Per germline, CDR1 LNHNV and CDR2 YYDKDF (reference sequence). Investigators profiled TCR beta VDJ and CDR3 from genomic DNA template. Each CDR3 protein is one row after TCRdb ran MiXCR on the reads. The sample yields approximately 190,000 distinct CDR3 sequences, 48% seen once. This clonotype was counted only a few times. Antigen: not known.

Sequencing used sorted CD4+, CD8+, or CD8+CD57+ T cells (not recorded which) from PBMCs. V and J are TRBV15 and TRBJ2-7, with D unresolved. The clonotype comes from a human donor with aplastic anemia. Here the CDR3 DNA reads TGTGCCACCAGCAGAGGTCGAGCAGGAAGCTACGAGCAGTACTTC. Translated, it gives CATSRGRAGSYEQYF.